These 23 T cell receptor beta chains were sequenced from one sample in a study of sequential checkpoint blockade in melanoma (dated by TCRdb to between 2018 and 2020). This sample's treatment or condition label indicates: randomized to nivolumab then ipilimumab (arm A) or the reverse (arm B). Library preparation used the immunoSEQ multiplex PCR assay. The table was pulled from immuneACCESS by TCRdb, which kept in-frame rearrangements only. Such tables lose some clones; where checked, under half of the loss comes from unresolved V genes, and the rest has no known cause. The sample includes about 7,400 clones, with roughly a quarter observed a single time. Over 4.5% of the sample is taken by the ten largest. The source material was tumor tissue (inferred from file names), sampled from a patient given nivolumab and ipilimumab in sequence. The source of these receptors is a human donor with melanoma.

This clone was found a few times. V usage is TRBV6-8 and J usage is TRBJ2-5; D ambiguous. Per the germline V gene, CDR1 is MNHGY and CDR2 is SAAAGT. The CDR3 loop spans 15 amino acids. The ends were cut back, 0 bases at V and 5 bases at J, with 13 bases in the middle. CDR3 nucleotides: TGTGCCAGCAGTTACTCGGGTCCCCCCCGTGAGACCCAGTACTTC. Translated, it gives CASSYSGPPRETQYF.

The chain couples TRBV29-1 to TRBJ1-2, with 12 positions matching TRBD1. J lost 4 bases, V lost 6 bases, and 6 bases had no gene match. The CDR3 is made up of 14 amino acids. CDR1 and CDR2 (germline): SQVTM, ANQGSEA. This CDR3 is CSVSGQGATYGYTF. For the CDR3, the DNA is TGCAGCGTCTCGGGACAGGGGGCCACCTATGGCTACACCTTC.

A few counts support this clone. This chain links TRBV28 with TRBJ1-1; no firm D call. Germline CDR1 MDHEN, CDR2 SYDVKM. V lost 3 bases and J lost 1, with 6 bases in between. CDR3 length: 13 residues. The CDR3 region is CASSLTGNTEAFF. The CDR3 DNA reads TGTGCCAGCAGTTTGACCGGGAACACTGAAGCTTTCTTT.

This clone qualifies as medium-sized. The V call is TRBV11-3, the J call TRBJ2-7, with 7 nucleotides matching TRBD1. With V trimmed by 5 bases and J by 3 bases, 7 bases remained unmatched. This CDR3 is built from 14 residues. Germline V gene sequence: CDR1 SGHNT, CDR2 YENEEA. CDR3 nucleotide sequence: TGTGCCAGCAGCCTCCTGGGACAGATCTACGAGCAGTACTTC. This codes for CASSLLGQIYEQYF.

This clone was seen more than once but under ten times. The chain recombines TRBV9 with TRBJ1-5; D is ambiguous. This CDR3 is 14 amino acids long. Per germline, CDR1 SGDLS and CDR2 YYNGEE. V dropped 5 bases and J dropped 4 bases, with 13 bases sitting between them. The DNA for the CDR3 is TGTGCCAGCAGTCCCACTGGAACAAATCAGCCCCAGCATTTT. Translation: CASSPTGTNQPQHF.

In this sample, this clone turned up many times. The chain carries TRBV11-3 and TRBJ2-7; D not resolved. Trimming removed 5 bases at V and 3 bases at J, with 14 bases between. CDR3 size: 14 residues. In germline, CDR1 is SGHNT, CDR2 YENEEA. This chain's CDR3 is CASSHGSVDYEQYF. The CDR3 region has the DNA TGTGCCAGCAGCCATGGATCTGTAGACTACGAGCAGTACTTC.

This sequence joins TRBV11-3 and TRBJ2-1; 11 nucleotides align to TRBD2. With V trimmed by 5 bases and J by 1 base, 1 base remained unmatched. CDR1 SGHNT and CDR2 YENEEA come from the germline V gene. The CDR3 contains 15 residues. DNA of the CDR3: TGTGCCAGCAGCACTAGCGGGGGATCCTACAATGAGCAGTTCTTC. It is translated as CASSTSGGSYNEQFF. The variable domain in full, with the rest retrieved from reference TRBV11-3 and TRBJ2-1, is EAGVVQSPRYKIIEKKQPVAFWCNPISGHNTLYWYLQNLGQGPELLIRYENEEAVDDSQLPKDRFSAERLKGVDSTLKIQPAELGDSAVYLCASSTSGGSYNEQFFGPGTRLTVL.

This clone was seen a handful of times. V and J are TRBV29-1 and TRBJ1-1, with D unclear. Trimming pared 5 bases from V and 1 base from J, leaving 14 bases between. Per germline, CDR1 SQVTM and CDR2 ANQGSEA. The CDR3 is 14 amino acids. The CDR3 DNA reads TGCAGCGTTACTGGCGGGGAATCGAACACTGAAGCTTTCTTT. Protein: CSVTGGESNTEAFF. Combining the CDR3 with reference TRBV29-1 and TRBJ1-1 gives the whole variable domain SAVISQKPSRDICQRGTSLTIQCQVDSQVTMMFWYRQQPGQSLTLIATANQGSEATYESGFVIDKFPISRPNLTFSTLTVSNMSPEDSSIYLCSVTGGESNTEAFFGQGTRLTVV.

This chain links TRBV28 with TRBJ1-2; no clear D gene. Germline loops: CDR1 MDHEN, CDR2 SYDVKM. The CDR3 contains 14 residues. Between the trimmed V and J ends, which lost 3 bases and 4 bases, there was a span of 12 bases. CDR3 protein: CASSFLGQAYGYTF. The CDR3 DNA reads as TGTGCCAGCAGTTTCCTAGGGCAAGCCTATGGCTACACCTTC.

This clone has at least ten counts. V gene TRBV11-3 combines with J gene TRBJ1-1, with D maybe TRBD1 (5 bases). The CDR3 is made up of 14 amino acids. With 5 bases removed from V and 0 bases from J, the gap between germline ends came to 10 bases. Germline lookup yields CDR1 SGHNT and CDR2 YENEEA. The CDR3 DNA reads TGTGCCAGCAGCAAACAGGTGATGAACACTGAAGCTTTCTTT. This encodes CASSKQVMNTEAFF.

In its sample, this clone ranks as medium-sized. The V call is TRBV25-1, the J call TRBJ2-1; 8 bases line up with TRBD1. J was trimmed by 3 bases and V by 8 bases; bases with no gene match: 6. The CDR3 extends over 14 amino acids. Per germline, CDR1 MGHDK and CDR2 SYGVNS. CDR3 nucleotides: TGTGCCAGCGGTGGGGGACAGGACTACAATGAGCAGTTCTTC. As protein: CASGGGQDYNEQFF. Full variable domain (missing parts from reference TRBV25-1 and TRBJ2-1): EADIYQTPRYLVIGTGKKITLECSQTMGHDKMYWYQQDPGMELHLIHYSYGVNSTEKGDLSSESTVSRIRTEHFPLTLESARPSHTSQYLCASGGGQDYNEQFFGPGTRLTVL.

This rearrangement joins TRBV30 to TRBJ1-2; possibly TRBD1 for D (6 bases). V was pared by 5 bases and J by 14 bases, with 33 bases between. CDR3 length: 16 amino acids. Germline values: CDR1 GTSNPN, CDR2 SVGIG (reference sequence). For the CDR3, the DNA is TGTGCCTGGCACCCCGGGCCGGACGGGAACTACAGGGTCAGGACCTTC. It translates to CAWHPGPDGNYRVRTF.

This sequence joins TRBV19 and TRBJ1-5, with TRBD1 identical over 7 bases. Germline V gives CDR1 LNHDA, CDR2 SQIVND (reference sequence). The V and J ends lost 3 bases and 4 bases, in that order; junction bases with no gene match: 9. The CDR3 totals 16 residues. Here the CDR3 reads CASSMGRQGPNQPQHF. The CDR3 DNA sequence: TGTGCCAGTAGTATGGGGCGACAGGGACCAAATCAGCCCCAGCATTTT.

This clone came up a few times. The chain recombines TRBV6-8 with TRBJ2-2; D is perhaps TRBD1 (6 bases). CDR1 and CDR2 from the germline V gene are MNHGY and SAAAGT. The CDR3 extends over 18 amino acids. V lost 0 bases and J lost 2, with 16 bases in between. CDR3 protein: CASSYSAGALVNTGELFF. The CDR3 bases are TGTGCCAGCAGTTACTCTGCAGGGGCACTAGTTAACACCGGGGAGCTGTTTTTT.

The rearrangement links TRBV10-2 to TRBJ1-4; the D is unclear. The V gene lost 4 bases and the J gene lost 8 bases, with 11 bases spanning the gap. The CDR3 has 13 residues. Germline lookup yields CDR1 WSHSY and CDR2 SAAADI. CDR3 in DNA: TGCGCCAGCAGTGCGCCTAAGGGCGAAAAACTGTTTTTT. Its protein product is CASSAPKGEKLFF.

V gene TRBV11-3 combines with J gene TRBJ2-3, with a weak D call TRBD2 (5 bases). Germline CDR1 and CDR2: SGHNT and YENEEA. The CDR3 runs to 15 residues. Trimming removed 1 base at V and 0 bases at J, with 8 bases between. The CDR3 DNA follows: TGTGCCAGCAGCTTAGGGGGAGAGAGCACAGATACGCAGTATTTT. It translates to CASSLGGESTDTQYF.

This clone was observed a few times. The chain is built from TRBV28 and TRBJ2-5; D unclear. The germline gives CDR1 MDHEN, CDR2 SYDVKM. The V end was cut by 0 bases, the J end by 10 bases, with 9 bases between. This CDR3 is 12 amino acids long. CDR3 sequence (DNA): TGTGCCAGCAGTTTATGGGGAAGGGTCCAGTACTTC. Its translation: CASSLWGRVQYF.

CDR3 nucleotides: TGTGCCAGCAGCCGCCTTGACGAGCAGTACTTC. It translates to CASSRLDEQYF. V is TRBV6-7 and J is TRBJ2-7; no reliable D call. TRBV6-7 is an ORF for which the function is uncertain. V dropped 6 bases and J dropped 5 bases, with 8 bases sitting between them. The CDR3 totals 11 residues.

V gene TRBV9 combines with J gene TRBJ1-1, with no clear D. This CDR3 has 12 residues. In germline, CDR1 is SGDLS, CDR2 YYNGEE. Trimming shortened V by 4 bases and J by 6 bases, and 10 bases separated the two germline ends. CDR3 coding DNA: TGTGCCAGCAGCCCAGTGTATGCTGAAGCTTTCTTT. Residues: CASSPVYAEAFF.

The chain uses TRBV11-3 and TRBJ2-6, with TRBD2 matching over 7 bases. The ends lost 6 bases at V and 2 bases at J; junction bases unmatched: 4. This CDR3 region has 15 residues. The germline V gene has CDR1 SGHNT and CDR2 YENEEA. This CDR3 reads CASRSGGPGANVLTF. CDR3 DNA sequence: TGTGCCAGCAGGTCGGGGGGTCCTGGGGCCAACGTCCTGACTTTC.

This clone has a handful of counts. The chain links TRBV19 to TRBJ2-5, with TRBD2 as a possible D gene (5 bases). CDR3 size: 15 residues. V was trimmed by 2 bases and J by 5 bases, leaving 15 bases between them. The germline V gene encodes CDR1 LNHDA and CDR2 SQIVND (reference sequence). CDR3 protein: CASSIRLTPWETQYF. For the CDR3, the DNA is TGTGCCAGTAGTATAAGACTAACCCCCTGGGAGACCCAGTACTTC.

This clone was counted a few times. V and J are TRBV6-8 and TRBJ2-6, with D tentatively TRBD1 (5 bases). V was cut by 6 bases and J by 3 bases, with 9 bases left in between. Germline values: CDR1 MNHGY, CDR2 SAAAGT. The CDR3 spans 14 residues. Written as DNA, the CDR3 is TGTGCCAGCAGCCAGGGTCATGGGGCCAACGTCCTGACTTTC. It yields the protein CASSQGHGANVLTF.

The chain employs TRBV19 and TRBJ2-3, with 12 positions matching TRBD2. From germline, CDR1 is LNHDA and CDR2 SQIVND (reference sequence). V lost 5 bases to trimming and J lost 6 bases; unmatched junction nucleotides: 6. The CDR3 is made up of 15 amino acids. The CDR3 here is CASSVLAGGSDTQYF. For the CDR3, the DNA is TGTGCCAGTAGTGTACTAGCGGGGGGCAGCGATACGCAGTATTTT.